These 26 T cell receptor beta chains were all obtained from the same sample, sequenced in a study of blood T cell repertoires in COVID-19. Libraries were prepared by immunoSEQ multiplex PCR; TCRdb keeps only in-frame clonotypes and omits some of them. The sample yields about 220,000 clones, around 81% seen once. The sequenced material came from peripheral blood. All receptors come from an older woman with acute or convalescent COVID-19.

The chain recombines TRBV10-3 with TRBJ2-3, with D possibly TRBD2 on 6 matching bases. V was shortened by 10 bases and J by 2 bases, with 22 bases between the two germline ends. Germline-derived CDR1 and CDR2 are ENHRY and SYGVKD. The CDR3 loop spans 16 amino acids. CDR3 loop: CATISARSGDTDTQYF. CDR3 nucleotides: TGTGCCACCATCAGTGCTCGTAGCGGAGACACAGATACGCAGTATTTT.

The V gene is TRBV24-1, the J gene TRBJ2-2; weak D call: TRBD1 (5 bases). The CDR3 loop spans 14 amino acids. CDR1 is KGHDR and CDR2 is SFDVKD in the germline V gene. V was cut by 7 bases and J by 1 base, with 9 bases left in between. In nucleotides, the CDR3 is TGTGCCACCAGGTCCACAGGGAACACCGGGGAGCTGTTTTTT. Amino acid sequence: CATRSTGNTGELFF.

The chain uses TRBV11-1 and TRBJ2-7; 10 bases map to TRBD2. Germline CDR1 SGHAT, CDR2 FQDESV (reference sequence). With 3 bases clipped from V and 5 bases from J, the junction kept 10 bases outside the gene matches. The CDR3 totals 16 residues. In nucleotides, the CDR3 is TGTGCCAGCAGCTTCAGAGAAAGCGGGGGGGCGGACGAGCAGTACTTC. This codes for CASSFRESGGADEQYF.

This clone showed up just a few times. The chain recombines TRBV2 with TRBJ2-5; 11 nucleotides line up with TRBD2. The junction had 5 bases not matched to a gene; V was cut back by 3 bases and J by 2 bases. The CDR3 extends over 16 amino acids. Germline-derived CDR1 and CDR2 are SNHLY and FYNNEI. The DNA for the CDR3 is TGTGCCAGCAGTGAGACTAGCGGGGAGATTCAAGAGACCCAGTACTTC. It yields the protein CASSETSGEIQETQYF.

The J gene is TRBJ2-2, the V gene TRBV30; D is perhaps TRBD2 (5 bases). Trimming took off 8 bases at V and 1 base at J, with 14 bases between the two ends. The CDR3 runs 14 residues. The germline gives CDR1 GTSNPN, CDR2 SVGIG (reference sequence). This CDR3 reads CATLKGGNTGELFF. CDR3 DNA sequence: TGTGCCACCTTAAAAGGAGGGAACACCGGGGAGCTGTTTTTT.

The chain carries TRBV6-1 and TRBJ1-2; perhaps TRBD1 as D (5 bases). The germline CDR1 and CDR2 sequences are MNHNS and SASEGT. V lost 1 base and J 4 bases, leaving 10 bases between the germline ends. The CDR3 is made up of 14 amino acids. Here the CDR3 DNA reads TGTGCCAGCAGTGAAGACAGGTTGTCCTATGGCTACACCTTC. Its translation: CASSEDRLSYGYTF.

V gene TRBV7-9 combines with J gene TRBJ1-4; D gene uncertain. Deletions cut 1 base from V and 4 bases from J, with 13 bases between. From germline, CDR1 is SEHNR and CDR2 FQNEAQ (reference sequence). There are 16 residues in the CDR3. The CDR3 DNA sequence: TGTGCCAGCAGCTTAGGGGCGCTTGATCGTAATGAAAAACTGTTTTTT. It encodes CASSLGALDRNEKLFF.

The chain is built from TRBV23-1 and TRBJ2-1; D might be TRBD1 (5 bases). TRBV23-1 is assigned to the ORF class and has an uncertain function. CDR3 size: 13 residues. V was cut by 6 bases and J by 6 bases, with 12 bases left in between. CDR3 sequence: CASSPSGANEQFF. Written as DNA, the CDR3 is TGCGCCAGCAGCCCCTCTGGGGCCAATGAGCAGTTCTTC.

The chain is built from TRBV3-1 (or the pseudogene TRBV3-2) and TRBJ2-5; 8 positions agree with TRBD2. The V and J ends lost 0 bases and 5 bases, in that order; junction bases with no gene match: 11. This CDR3 is 17 amino acids long. Per germline, CDR1 LGHDT and CDR2 YNNKEL (reference sequence). The CDR3 sequence: CASSQDRLSGGGETQYF. CDR3 nucleotides: TGTGCCAGCAGCCAAGATAGGTTAAGTGGCGGGGGGGAGACCCAGTACTTC.

The chain joins TRBV1 to TRBJ1-2; the D call TRBD1 from the table was never checked on the DNA. TRBV1 has pseudogene status. The CDR3 covers 16 residues. This CDR3 is CTSSLLRQGEGRGYTF. DNA of the CDR3: TGCACCAGCAGCCTCCTTCGACAGGGGGAAGGGCGCGGCTACACCTTC.

The chain employs TRBV6-2 or TRBV6-3 and TRBJ2-3, with TRBD2 matching over 11 bases. The germline CDR1 and CDR2 sequences are MNHEY and SVGEGT. Trimming at V came to 7 bases and at J to 5 bases, leaving 11 bases not matched to a gene. This CDR3 is 16 amino acids long. The CDR3 DNA reads TGTGCCAGCACCCCCCGTAGCGGGGGGGCCGAAGATACGCAGTATTTT. As protein: CASTPRSGGAEDTQYF.

The CDR3 spells CAWSLGTLTDTQYF. The CDR3 DNA reads as TGTGCCTGGAGTCTAGGCACGCTCACAGATACGCAGTATTTT. The V gene is TRBV30, the J gene TRBJ2-3; D gene ambiguous. Trimming removed 2 bases at V and 2 bases at J, with 11 bases between. Germline values: CDR1 GTSNPN, CDR2 SVGIG (reference sequence). The CDR3 consists of 14 residues.

Points on this clone: One junction end disagrees with the germline gene, perhaps due to a read error. This chain joins TRBV7-3 and TRBJ2-2, with 8 bases lining up with TRBD2. CDR3 length: 16 amino acids. Germline V gene data show CDR1 as SGHTA and CDR2 as FQGTGA. CDR3 in amino acids: CASSLRGLGNTGELFF. In nucleotides, the CDR3 is TGTGCTAGCAGCTTAAGGGGACTAGGGAACACCGGGGAGCTGTTTTTT.

This clone was counted once. The CDR3 here is CASSQANREETQYF. The CDR3 DNA sequence: TGTGCCAGCAGCCAAGCTAACAGGGAAGAGACCCAGTACTTC. The J gene is TRBJ2-5, the V gene TRBV3-1 (or the pseudogene TRBV3-2), with a weak D call TRBD1 (6 bases). V lost 1 base and J 3 bases, leaving 9 bases between the germline ends. This CDR3 contains 14 residues. The germline CDR1 and CDR2 sequences are LGHDT and YNNKEL (reference sequence).

J is TRBJ2-7 and V is TRBV9, with 7 bases aligning to TRBD1. Germline V CDR1 and CDR2: SGDLS, YYNGEE. This CDR3 spans 17 amino acids. V shed 7 bases and J 2 bases; nucleotides not matched to a gene: 18. The CDR3 DNA is TGTGCCAGCGGGGCAGGTCTTTCCGGGACAGCCCCCTACGAGCAGTACTTC. Translated: CASGAGLSGTAPYEQYF.

This chain connects TRBV24-1 to TRBJ1-2; 9 nucleotides agree with TRBD1. Unmatched junction bases numbered 5, after V lost 6 bases and J lost 4 bases. Germline V CDR1 and CDR2: KGHDR, SFDVKD. The CDR3 sequence is 14 residues long. The CDR3 nucleotides read TGTGCCACCAGTCCCAGGACAGGGGTCTATGGCTACACCTTC. Amino acids: CATSPRTGVYGYTF.

The chain combines TRBV11-2 with TRBJ2-5, with D possibly being TRBD1 (6 bases). V lost 5 bases and J lost 3, with 13 bases in between. Germline V gene sequence: CDR1 SGHAT, CDR2 FQNNGV. This CDR3 contains 14 residues. The CDR3 sequence is CASSRQVIEETQYF. The CDR3 nucleotides are TGTGCCAGCAGCCGACAGGTTATTGAAGAGACCCAGTACTTC.

The genes are TRBV27 and TRBJ2-1, with TRBD2 as a possible D gene (7 bases). The germline gives CDR1 MNHEY, CDR2 SMNVEV (reference sequence). Trimming stripped 8 bases from V and 0 bases from J, with 14 bases between. The length of the CDR3 is 15 residues. This CDR3 is CASGAGARSYNEQFF. The CDR3, as DNA: TGTGCCAGCGGCGCGGGGGCTCGCTCCTACAATGAGCAGTTCTTC.

The chain has TRBV3-1 (or the pseudogene TRBV3-2) and TRBJ1-1; D not certain. V was pared by 4 bases and J by 1 base, with 10 bases between. The germline CDR1 and CDR2 sequences are LGHDT and YNNKEL (reference sequence). The length of the CDR3 is 14 residues. DNA for the CDR3: TGTGCCAGCAGCCCTCTATATAAGAACACTGAAGCTTTCTTT. Encoded protein: CASSPLYKNTEAFF.

The chain is built from TRBV6-5 and TRBJ1-3, with a weak D call TRBD1 (6 bases). Deletions cut 2 bases from V and 4 bases from J, with 15 bases between. The germline V gene encodes CDR1 MNHEY and CDR2 SVGAGI. This CDR3 is 16 amino acids long. The CDR3 nucleotides are TGTGCCAGCAGTTACGCAATCTGGACAGCCGGAAACACCATATATTTT. Translating it yields CASSYAIWTAGNTIYF.

The chain links TRBV4-1 to TRBJ1-1; D not resolved. V was shortened by 1 base and J by 0 bases, with 9 bases between the two germline ends. The CDR3 contains 15 residues. The germline V gene has CDR1 MGHRA and CDR2 YSYEKL. The CDR3 DNA reads TGCGCCAGCAGCCAAGCGGGGAGGCTGAACACTGAAGCTTTCTTT. It encodes CASSQAGRLNTEAFF.

The chain carries TRBV5-4 and TRBJ2-3; D remains unclear. V was clipped by 1 base and J by 11 bases, with 14 bases between them. Germline CDR1 reads SGHNT; CDR2 reads YYREEE (reference sequence). CDR3 length: 13 residues. In DNA, the CDR3 is TGTGCCAGCAGCTTGAACAGTCTTCCAGGGCAGTATTTT. Translated: CASSLNSLPGQYF.

This chain joins TRBV18 and TRBJ2-1, with 7 bases aligning to TRBD2. Per germline, CDR1 KGHSH and CDR2 LQKENI. CDR3 length: 13 amino acids. V trimming: 2 bases; J trimming: 5 bases; junction bases outside the gene matches: 0. The DNA for the CDR3 is TGTGCCAGCTCACCAGCGGGGGACAATGAGCAGTTCTTC. Translated: CASSPAGDNEQFF.

This clone was detected only once. In DNA, the CDR3 is TGTGCCAGTAGTATGGGCCCGGCAGGCCAGGGAGGGAACACTGAAGCTTTCTTT. Amino acid sequence: CASSMGPAGQGGNTEAFF. This chain connects TRBV19 to TRBJ1-1, with D possibly matching TRBD1 (5 bases). This CDR3 spans 18 amino acids. In germline, CDR1 is LNHDA, CDR2 SQIVND (reference sequence). Deletions cut 3 bases from V and 1 base from J, with 21 bases between.

CDR3: CASRPGGRAYEQYV. In DNA, the CDR3 is TGTGCCAGCAGGCCGGGGGGGCGGGCCTACGAGCAGTACGTC. J is TRBJ2-7 and V is TRBV6-5, with 8 bases identical to TRBD2. This CDR3 has 14 amino acids. V lost 6 bases, J lost 2 bases, and 6 bases stayed unmatched. Germline values: CDR1 MNHEY, CDR2 SVGAGI.

This clone was detected a few times. V gene TRBV6-2 or TRBV6-3 combines with J gene TRBJ2-5, with 10 bases lining up with TRBD2. The CDR3 totals 18 residues. Germline V gene lookup returns CDR1 MNHEY and CDR2 SVGEGT. Losses at the gene ends were 4 bases for V and 2 bases for J; bases not matched to a gene: 13. The CDR3 region is CASSSPSGGARRQETQYF. CDR3 sequence (DNA): TGTGCCAGCAGTTCTCCTAGCGGGGGAGCAAGACGTCAAGAGACCCAGTACTTC.